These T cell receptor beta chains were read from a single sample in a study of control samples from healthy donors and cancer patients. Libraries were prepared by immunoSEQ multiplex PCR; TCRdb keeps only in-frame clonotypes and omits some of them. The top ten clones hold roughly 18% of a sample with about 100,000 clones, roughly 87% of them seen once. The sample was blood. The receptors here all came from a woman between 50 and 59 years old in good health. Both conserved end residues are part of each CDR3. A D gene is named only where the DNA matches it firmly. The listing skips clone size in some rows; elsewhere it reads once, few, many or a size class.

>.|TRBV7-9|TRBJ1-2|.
TGTGCCAGCAGCTGGGAAGGGAGCGGCTACACCTTC
CASSWEGSGYTF
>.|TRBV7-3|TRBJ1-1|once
TGTGCCAGCAGCTTGAGCGCTACTGGGATGCCTTTCTTT
CASSLSATGMPFF
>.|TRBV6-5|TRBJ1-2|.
TGTGCCAGCAGTTACACCCCAGAGCGGGGCTACACCTTC
CASSYTPERGYTF
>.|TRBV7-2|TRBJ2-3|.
TGTGCCAGCAGCCCCTGGCCCCTAGAGGGCCTCGCAGATACGCAGTATTTT
CASSPWPLEGLADTQYF
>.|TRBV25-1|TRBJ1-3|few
TGTGCCAGCACCGGACTGGGGGCTGGAAACACCATATATTTT
CASTGLGAGNTIYF
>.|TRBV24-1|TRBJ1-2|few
TGTGCCACCAGTGATATTAACCCCGGGACATCCGACAGCTACACCTTC
CATSDINPGTSDSYTF
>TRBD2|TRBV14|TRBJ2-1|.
TGTGCCAGCAGCCAACTGTCGGGACTAGCGTTCGAGCAGTTCTTC
CASSQLSGLAFEQFF
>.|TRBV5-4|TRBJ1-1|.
TGTGCCAGCAGCTTGGTAATGGGGGTGACTGAAGCTTTCTTT
CASSLVMGVTEAFF
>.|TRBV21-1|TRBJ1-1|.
TGTGCCAGCAGCGTAGGGGTTAAAGCTTTCTTT
CASSVGVKAFF
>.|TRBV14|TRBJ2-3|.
TGTGCCAGCAGCCAAGAGGGGAGATGGTTCACAGATACGCAGTATTTT
CASSQEGRWFTDTQYF
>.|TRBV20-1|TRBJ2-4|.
TGCAGTGCTAGTGCTCGGCAGGGTGAGGACATTCAGTACTTC
CSASARQGEDIQYF
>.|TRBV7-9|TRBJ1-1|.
TGTGCCAGCAGCTTAGGTCTAGGGGAAGCTTTCTTT
CASSLGLGEAFF
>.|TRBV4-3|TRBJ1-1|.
TGCGCCAGCAGCCAAGGTTTCCACAGTGAAGCTTTCTTT
CASSQGFHSEAFF
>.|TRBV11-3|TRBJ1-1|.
TGTGCCAGCAGCCCCGGGAAGACGAAGTCCGTGGCGACAGCTTTCTTT
CASSPGKTKSVATAFF
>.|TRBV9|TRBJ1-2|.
TGTGCCAGCAGCGTAGGCGTGGGGAAGGGGAATGGCTACACCTTC
CASSVGVGKGNGYTF
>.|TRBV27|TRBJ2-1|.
TGTGCCAGCAGTCTCTTTAACTCCTACAATGAGCAGTTCTTC
CASSLFNSYNEQFF
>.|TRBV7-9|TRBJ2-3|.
TGTGCCAGCAGCCTACAAGTGGGGGTTAATACGCAGTATTTT
CASSLQVGVNTQYF
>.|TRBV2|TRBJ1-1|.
TGTGCCACCAAGTGGGGGGGCGGGATGAACACTGAAGCTTTCTTT
CATKWGGGMNTEAFF
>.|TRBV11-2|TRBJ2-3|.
TGTGCCAGCAGCTTAGGGCCCCTTTCGAGCGGCACAGATACGCAGTATTTT
CASSLGPLSSGTDTQYF
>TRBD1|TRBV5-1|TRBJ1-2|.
TGCGCCAGCAGCTCGGACAGGAGCCGGGGTGGCTACACCTTC
CASSSDRSRGGYTF
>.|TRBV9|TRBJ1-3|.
TGTGCCAGCAGCGATGGAAACACCATATATTTT
CASSDGNTIYF
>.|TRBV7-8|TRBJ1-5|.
TGTGCCAGCAGCCCACGAGGCGGCGGGGGGGACCAGCCCCAGCATTTT
CASSPRGGGGDQPQHF
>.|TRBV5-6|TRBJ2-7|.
TGTGCCAGCAGCCCGGATCAGGCCCAGCAGTACTTC
CASSPDQAQQYF
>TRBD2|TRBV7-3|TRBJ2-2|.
TGTGCCAGCAGCAGAACACGCAGCGGGGGGACGCACCCGAACAACACCGGGGAGCTGTTTTTT
CASSRTRSGGTHPNNTGELFF
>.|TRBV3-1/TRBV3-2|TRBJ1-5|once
TGTGCCAGCAGCCAAGATCATAACCAATTCTCCCCCCAGCATTTT
CASSQDHNQFSPQHF
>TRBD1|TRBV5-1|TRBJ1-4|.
TGCGCCAGCAGCTTACAGGGGAACGATGAAAAACTGTTTTTT
CASSLQGNDEKLFF
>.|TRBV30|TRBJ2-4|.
TGTGCCTGGAGGGGGCCCAGCCCGGGAAACATTCAGTACTTC
CAWRGPSPGNIQYF
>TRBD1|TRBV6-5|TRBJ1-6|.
TGTGCCAGCAGTTACTCAGGACAGGGGTGGAATTCACCCCTCCACTTT
CASSYSGQGWNSPLHF
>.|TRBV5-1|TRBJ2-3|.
TGCGCCAGCAGCTTCGTTCGGGCAAACACAGATACGCAGTATTTT
CASSFVRANTDTQYF
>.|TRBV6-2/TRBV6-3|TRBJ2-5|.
TGTGCCAGCAGCCCGTTTGGGACGGAAGAGACCCAGTACTTC
CASSPFGTEETQYF
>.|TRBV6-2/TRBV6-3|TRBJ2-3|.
TGTGCCAGCAGTTCAGGCACCCAGGGACCCACAGATACGCAGTATTTT
CASSSGTQGPTDTQYF
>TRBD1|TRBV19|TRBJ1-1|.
TGTGCCAGTAGTGTAGACTCAGGGGGGATCACTGAAGCTTTCTTT
CASSVDSGGITEAFF
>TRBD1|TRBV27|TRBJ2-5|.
TGTGCCAGCAGTCCCCTAGGACAGGGGCGAGAGACCCAGTACTTC
CASSPLGQGRETQYF
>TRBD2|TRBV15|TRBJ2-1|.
TGTGCCACCAGCAGGGAGCCTAGCGGGGGCTTCGGCAGTGAGCAGTTCTTC
CATSREPSGGFGSEQFF
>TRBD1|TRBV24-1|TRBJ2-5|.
TGTGCCACCAGTGATTGGGGGACAGGATCGATGGGGAACCAGTACTTC
CATSDWGTGSMGNQYF
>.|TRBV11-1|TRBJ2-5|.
TGTGCCAGCAGCTTACAAGGGGAGACCCAGTACTTC
CASSLQGETQYF
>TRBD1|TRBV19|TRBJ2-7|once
TGTGCCAGTAGTATCGACAGGGGCCTCTCCTACGAGCAGTACTTC
CASSIDRGLSYEQYF
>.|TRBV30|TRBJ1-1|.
TGTGCCAGAACAGGGCCTCTGAACACTGAAGCTTTCTTT
CARTGPLNTEAFF
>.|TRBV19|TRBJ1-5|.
TGTGCCAGTAGTATTATGTTAGTCGGGCCATATCGCAATCAGCCCCAGCATTTT
CASSIMLVGPYRNQPQHF
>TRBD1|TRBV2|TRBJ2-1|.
TGTGCCAGCAGTGATGGGGACAGGGAATTAGGTGAGCAGTTCTTC
CASSDGDRELGEQFF
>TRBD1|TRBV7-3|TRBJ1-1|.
TGTGCCAGCAGCTTGGGGACAGTGAACACTGAAGCTTTCTTT
CASSLGTVNTEAFF
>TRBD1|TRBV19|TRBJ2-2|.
TGTGCCAGTAGTATTAGACAGGGCGGCACCGGGGAGCTGTTTTTT
CASSIRQGGTGELFF
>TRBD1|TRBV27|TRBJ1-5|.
TGTGCCAGCAGTTTATGGGACACCGGGACAGGGGGGGACGCTAGCAATCAGCCCCAGCATTTT
CASSLWDTGTGGDASNQPQHF
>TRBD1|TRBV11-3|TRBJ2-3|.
TGTGCCAGCAGCCGGACAGGGACTTACACAGATACGCAGTATTTT
CASSRTGTYTDTQYF
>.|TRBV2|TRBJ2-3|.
TGTGCCAGCGATGGAAGCACAGATACGCAGTATTTT
CASDGSTDTQYF
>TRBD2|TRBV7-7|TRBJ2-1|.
TGTGCCAGCAGCTCTACCGTTCTTTCGGGGGGGCCCAATGAGCAGTTCTTC
CASSSTVLSGGPNEQFF
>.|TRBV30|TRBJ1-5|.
TGTGCCTGGACCTTAACCGCTGATAGCAATCAGCCCCAGCATTTT
CAWTLTADSNQPQHF